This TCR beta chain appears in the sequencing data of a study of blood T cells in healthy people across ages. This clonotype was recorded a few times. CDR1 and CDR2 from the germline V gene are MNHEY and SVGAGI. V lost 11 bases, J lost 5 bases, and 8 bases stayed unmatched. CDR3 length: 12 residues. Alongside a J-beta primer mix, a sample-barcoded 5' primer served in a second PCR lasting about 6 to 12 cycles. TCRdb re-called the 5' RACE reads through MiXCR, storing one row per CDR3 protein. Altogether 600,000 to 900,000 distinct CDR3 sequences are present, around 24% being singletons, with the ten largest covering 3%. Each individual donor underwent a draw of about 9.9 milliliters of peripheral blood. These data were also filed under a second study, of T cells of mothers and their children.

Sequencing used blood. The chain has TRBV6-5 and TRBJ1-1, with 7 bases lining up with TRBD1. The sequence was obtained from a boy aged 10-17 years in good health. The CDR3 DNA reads TGTGCCTCCAAGTTGGGACAGACTGAAGCTTTCTTT. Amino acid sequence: CASKLGQTEAFF.